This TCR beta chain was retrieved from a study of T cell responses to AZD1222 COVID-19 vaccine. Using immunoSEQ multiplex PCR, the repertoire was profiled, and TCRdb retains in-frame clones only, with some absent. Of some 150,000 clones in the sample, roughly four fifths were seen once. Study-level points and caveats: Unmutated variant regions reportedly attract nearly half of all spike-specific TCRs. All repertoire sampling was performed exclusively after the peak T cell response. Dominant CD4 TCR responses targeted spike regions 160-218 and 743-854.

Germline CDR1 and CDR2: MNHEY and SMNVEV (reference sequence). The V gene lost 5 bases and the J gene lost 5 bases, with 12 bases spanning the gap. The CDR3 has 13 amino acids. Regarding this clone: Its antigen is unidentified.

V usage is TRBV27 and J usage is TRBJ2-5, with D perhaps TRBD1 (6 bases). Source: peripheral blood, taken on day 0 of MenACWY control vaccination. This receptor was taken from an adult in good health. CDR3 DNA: TGTGCCAGCAGTCCGTACAGGGAGGAGACCCAGTACTTC. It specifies CASSPYREETQYF.